The 5 T cell receptor beta chains below come from one sample, sequenced in a study of radiotherapy plus CTLA-4 blockade in lung cancer. The method was immunoSEQ multiplex PCR; TCRdb's version includes in-frame clones alone and lacks a portion of them. The repertoire holds about 31,000 clones, 70% to 80% seen once, with roughly 8% in the top ten. This specimen was peripheral blood, taken from a patient treated with radiotherapy plus ipilimumab. Every receptor here comes from a human donor with non-small cell lung cancer who had stable disease on radiotherapy plus ipilimumab.

This sequence joins TRBV6-1 and TRBJ2-3; possibly TRBD1 for D (5 bases). CDR1 is MNHNS, CDR2 SASEGT, per germline. V was cut by 3 bases and J by 1 base, with 11 bases left in between. This CDR3 contains 15 residues. In nucleotides, the CDR3 is TGTGCCAGCAGTGATCCGGGCAGGGGCACAGATACGCAGTATTTT. Its protein is CASSDPGRGTDTQYF.

The genes are TRBV7-6 and TRBJ2-5; 8 nucleotides match TRBD1. Trimming took 5 bases from V and 6 from J; bases not matched to a gene: 11. From germline, CDR1 is SGHVS and CDR2 FNYEAQ. The CDR3 contains 15 residues. The CDR3 spells CASSDLRQGQKTQYF. CDR3 in DNA: TGTGCCAGCAGCGATCTGAGACAGGGGCAGAAGACCCAGTACTTC. The whole variable domain, filled in from reference TRBV7-6 and TRBJ2-5, reads GAGVSQSPRYKVTKRGQDVALRCDPISGHVSLYWYRQALGQGPEFLTYFNYEAQQDKSGLPNDRFSAERPEGSISTLTIQRTEQRDSAMYRCASSDLRQGQKTQYFGPGTRLLVL.

The sample holds a few counts of this clone. The chain uses TRBV9 and TRBJ1-3, with a weak D call TRBD1 (5 bases). Germline loops: CDR1 SGDLS, CDR2 YYNGEE. This CDR3 comprises 17 residues. Trimming stripped 6 bases from V and 0 bases from J, with 19 bases between. The CDR3 region is CASKIHRDGLSGNTIYF. DNA of the CDR3: TGTGCCAGCAAAATACACCGGGACGGACTCTCTGGAAACACCATATATTTT.

The rearrangement links TRBV27 to TRBJ1-3; a possible D gene is TRBD1 (5 bases). V was pared by 5 bases and J by 0 bases, with 20 bases between. The germline CDR1 and CDR2 sequences are MNHEY and SMNVEV (reference sequence). This CDR3 has 18 residues. In DNA, the CDR3 is TGTGCCAGCAGTCCTATTCGCACGGGACGCCGCTCTGGAAACACCATATATTTT. It codes for CASSPIRTGRRSGNTIYF.

The V call is TRBV30, the J call TRBJ1-5; unclear D gene. Trimming took off 0 bases at V and 1 base at J, with 4 bases between the two ends. CDR1 GTSNPN and CDR2 SVGIG come from the germline V gene (reference sequence). The CDR3 length is 13 residues. The CDR3 reads CAWSVESNQPQHF. CDR3 DNA sequence: TGTGCCTGGAGTGTGGAGAGCAATCAGCCCCAGCATTTT. The full variable domain, its missing parts supplied by reference TRBV30 and TRBJ1-5, is SQTIHQWPATLVQPVGSPLSLECTVEGTSNPNLYWYRQAAGRGLQLLFYSVGIGQISSEVPQNLSASRPQDRQFILSSKKLLLSDSGFYLCAWSVESNQPQHFGDGTRLSIL.